These T cell receptor beta chains were read from a single sample in a study of blood T cell repertoires in COVID-19. Assay: immunoSEQ multiplex PCR; the TCRdb copy retains only in-frame clones and omits some. The data show around 180,000 clones, about four fifths seen once. The specimen sequenced was PBMCs or T cells enriched from blood (not recorded which). The receptors were sampled from a man between 45 and 60 years old who had recovered from COVID-19. Each CDR3 is given with its conserved first and last residue. D genes are given only for firm matches. Expanded clones get a size class; other rows say once, few or many, or leave the size out.

cdr3_aa: CASSLGAGRVEAFF; cdr3_nt: TGTGCCAGCAGCTTGGGCGCAGGGAGGGTTGAAGCTTTCTTT; cdr3_length: 14; clone_size: NA; j_call: TRBJ1-1; d_call: NA; v_call: TRBV5-6
cdr3_aa: CASSGGEIDTQYF; cdr3_nt: TGTGCCAGCAGTGGGGGCGAGATTGATACGCAGTATTTT; cdr3_length: 13; clone_size: NA; j_call: TRBJ2-3; d_call: NA; v_call: TRBV28
cdr3_aa: CASSLGGGVYYGYTF; cdr3_nt: TGTGCCAGCAGCTTGGGAGGGGGCGTTTATTATGGCTACACCTTC; cdr3_length: 15; clone_size: NA; j_call: TRBJ1-2; d_call: TRBD1; v_call: TRBV5-6
cdr3_aa: CASSSGAGTEAFF; cdr3_nt: TGCGCCAGCAGCTCTGGCGCGGGCACTGAAGCTTTCTTT; cdr3_length: 13; clone_size: once; j_call: TRBJ1-1; d_call: NA; v_call: TRBV5-1
cdr3_aa: CAWSVSVLSNQPQHF; cdr3_nt: TGTGCCTGGAGTGTTTCGGTGCTTAGCAATCAGCCCCAGCATTTT; cdr3_length: 15; clone_size: NA; j_call: TRBJ1-5; d_call: NA; v_call: TRBV30
cdr3_aa: CASSLSVGGAYGYTF; cdr3_nt: TGTGCCAGCAGTTTATCCGTCGGGGGGGCCTATGGCTACACCTTC; cdr3_length: 15; clone_size: NA; j_call: TRBJ1-2; d_call: NA; v_call: TRBV27
cdr3_aa: CASSTTGATGELFF; cdr3_nt: TGTGCCAGTAGTACGACAGGGGCCACCGGGGAGCTGTTTTTT; cdr3_length: 14; clone_size: NA; j_call: TRBJ2-2; d_call: TRBD1; v_call: TRBV19
cdr3_aa: CASSPEQGFNSPLHF; cdr3_nt: TGCGCCAGCAGCCCTGAACAGGGCTTTAATTCACCCCTCCACTTT; cdr3_length: 15; clone_size: NA; j_call: TRBJ1-6; d_call: NA; v_call: TRBV5-1
cdr3_aa: CATSTPSPGGIEKLFF; cdr3_nt: TGTGCCACCAGCACCCCTTCTCCAGGGGGCATTGAAAAACTGTTTTTT; cdr3_length: 16; clone_size: NA; j_call: TRBJ1-4; d_call: TRBD1; v_call: TRBV15
cdr3_aa: CASSAERGASYEQYF; cdr3_nt: TGTGCCAGCAGCGCAGAGCGGGGGGCCTCCTACGAGCAGTACTTC; cdr3_length: 15; clone_size: NA; j_call: TRBJ2-7; d_call: TRBD2; v_call: TRBV7-3
cdr3_aa: CASSLDGGGPRYEQYF; cdr3_nt: TGTGCCAGCAGCTTAGATGGCGGGGGCCCGAGGTACGAGCAGTACTTC; cdr3_length: 16; clone_size: once; j_call: TRBJ2-7; d_call: NA; v_call: TRBV7-2
cdr3_aa: CASSIRQGEAFF; cdr3_nt: TGTGCCAGCAGCATACGCCAGGGCGAAGCTTTCTTT; cdr3_length: 12; clone_size: NA; j_call: TRBJ1-1; d_call: NA; v_call: TRBV3-1/TRBV3-2
cdr3_aa: CASSQRQGGLSGNTIYF; cdr3_nt: TGTGCCAGCAGCCAACGTCAGGGTGGCCTCTCTGGAAACACCATATATTTT; cdr3_length: 17; clone_size: NA; j_call: TRBJ1-3; d_call: NA; v_call: TRBV4-2
cdr3_aa: CASGPTGPLNYGYTF; cdr3_nt: TGTGCCAGCGGCCCGACAGGACCACTTAACTATGGCTACACCTTC; cdr3_length: 15; clone_size: NA; j_call: TRBJ1-2; d_call: NA; v_call: TRBV7-9
cdr3_aa: CASSSGGASTDTQYF; cdr3_nt: TGTGCCAGCAGTAGCGGGGGTGCTAGCACAGATACGCAGTATTTT; cdr3_length: 15; clone_size: NA; j_call: TRBJ2-3; d_call: TRBD2; v_call: TRBV6-4
cdr3_aa: CASSEPTTGRAFF; cdr3_nt: TGTGCCAGCAGTGAACCCACGACAGGGAGAGCTTTCTTT; cdr3_length: 13; clone_size: NA; j_call: TRBJ1-1; d_call: TRBD1; v_call: TRBV25-1
cdr3_aa: CASSPQDRVSAKLFF; cdr3_nt: TGTGCCAGCAGTCCCCAGGACAGGGTATCGGCAAAACTGTTTTTT; cdr3_length: 15; clone_size: NA; j_call: TRBJ1-4; d_call: TRBD1; v_call: TRBV28
cdr3_aa: CASTSGAYNEQFF; cdr3_nt: TGTGCCAGCACATCAGGCGCCTACAATGAGCAGTTCTTC; cdr3_length: 13; clone_size: NA; j_call: TRBJ2-1; d_call: NA; v_call: TRBV27
cdr3_aa: CASSEGNREQFF; cdr3_nt: TGTGCCAGCAGTGAGGGCAACAGGGAGCAGTTCTTC; cdr3_length: 12; clone_size: once; j_call: TRBJ2-1; d_call: NA; v_call: TRBV25-1
cdr3_aa: CASRTGGGENTEAFF; cdr3_nt: TGTGCCAGTCGGACAGGGGGTGGTGAGAACACTGAAGCTTTCTTT; cdr3_length: 15; clone_size: few; j_call: TRBJ1-1; d_call: TRBD1; v_call: TRBV19
cdr3_aa: CASSLGYGGTEAFF; cdr3_nt: TGTGCCAGCAGCTTGGGGTACGGGGGCACTGAAGCTTTCTTT; cdr3_length: 14; clone_size: NA; j_call: TRBJ1-1; d_call: NA; v_call: TRBV5-6
cdr3_aa: CVTGRQLNQPQHF; cdr3_nt: TGTGTCACCGGGAGACAGCTCAATCAGCCCCAGCATTTT; cdr3_length: 13; clone_size: NA; j_call: TRBJ1-5; d_call: NA; v_call: TRBV5-4
cdr3_aa: CASSLTQGINGYTF; cdr3_nt: TGTGCCAGCAGTTTAACGCAGGGCATAAATGGCTACACCTTC; cdr3_length: 14; clone_size: few; j_call: TRBJ1-2; d_call: NA; v_call: TRBV28
cdr3_aa: CASSRGGTGGFAAKNIQYF; cdr3_nt: TGCGCCAGCAGCAGGGGCGGGACAGGGGGGTTTGCGGCCAAAAACATTCAGTACTTC; cdr3_length: 19; clone_size: NA; j_call: TRBJ2-4; d_call: TRBD1; v_call: TRBV5-1
cdr3_aa: CASSLEGRGGYGYTF; cdr3_nt: TGCGCCAGCAGCTTGGAGGGCAGGGGTGGCTATGGCTACACCTTC; cdr3_length: 15; clone_size: NA; j_call: TRBJ1-2; d_call: NA; v_call: TRBV5-1